Reported below is one T cell receptor beta chain. Antigen specificity is unknown. The data stem from a study of CD8+CD57+ T cells in acquired aplastic anemia. As for the study in general: Sorted CD4+ and CD8+ cell DNA averaged about 3 ug. General study findings and limits: About 30 CD8+ CDR3 sequences occurred in both the patients and the controls. With respect to CD8+ Simpson's diversity, patients and controls did not differ significantly.

Profiling that covered TCR beta VDJ and CDR3 relied on genomic DNA as its template. TCRdb used MiXCR to reprocess the reads, holding one entry per CDR3 protein. The sample contains roughly 300,000 distinct CDR3 sequences, roughly half of which appear only once. Trimming took 0 bases from V and 1 from J; bases not matched to a gene: 12. Germline CDR1 is SGHVS and CDR2 is FNYEAQ. The CDR3 covers 19 residues. The chain is built from TRBV7-6 and TRBJ2-5; 9 nucleotides match TRBD1. The sequence came from a human donor with severe aplastic anemia or a healthy control (not recorded which). The sample was sorted CD4+, CD8+, or CD8+CD57+ T cells (not recorded which) from PBMCs. CDR3 sequence: CASSLASSGQGSTQETQYF. The CDR3 DNA follows: TGTGCCAGCAGCTTAGCTTCGTCGGGACAGGGTTCCACCCAAGAGACCCAGTACTTC.